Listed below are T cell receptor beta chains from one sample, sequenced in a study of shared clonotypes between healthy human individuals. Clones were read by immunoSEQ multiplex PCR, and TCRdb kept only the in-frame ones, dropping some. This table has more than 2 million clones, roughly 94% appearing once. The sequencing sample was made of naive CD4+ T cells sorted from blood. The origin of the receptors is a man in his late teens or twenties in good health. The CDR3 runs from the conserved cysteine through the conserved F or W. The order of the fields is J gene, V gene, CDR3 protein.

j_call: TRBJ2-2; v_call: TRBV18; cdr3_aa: CASSPYQGAGELFF
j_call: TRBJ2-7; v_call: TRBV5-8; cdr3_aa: CASSLDDYEQYF
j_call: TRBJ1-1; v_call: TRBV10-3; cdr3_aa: CAISESKGGTEAFF
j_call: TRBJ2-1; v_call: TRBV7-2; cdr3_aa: CASSVTSGRWDEQFF
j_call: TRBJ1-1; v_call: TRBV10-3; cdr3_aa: CAINEGSTTEAFF
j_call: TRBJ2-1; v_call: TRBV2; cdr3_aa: CASSLPTSGTTGGGGDEQFF
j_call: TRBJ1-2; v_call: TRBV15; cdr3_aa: CATSRDEVGILGYTF
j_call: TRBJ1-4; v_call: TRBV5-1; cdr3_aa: CASSFTGGAGEKLFF
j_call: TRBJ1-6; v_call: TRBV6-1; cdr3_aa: CASSDVSLSPLHF
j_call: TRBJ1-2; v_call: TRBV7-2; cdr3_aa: CASSLDGTYGYTF
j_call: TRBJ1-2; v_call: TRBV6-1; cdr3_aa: CASSEAKPSNGYTF
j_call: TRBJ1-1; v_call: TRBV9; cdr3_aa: CASSELTGNTEAFF
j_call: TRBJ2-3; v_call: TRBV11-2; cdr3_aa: CASSWGAEGDTQYF
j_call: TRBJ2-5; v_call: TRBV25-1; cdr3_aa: CASTEGPRGTQYF
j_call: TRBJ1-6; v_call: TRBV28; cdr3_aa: CASSLSVYEGDSPLHF